This entry describes one T cell receptor beta chain. This specimen belongs to a study of blood T cell repertoires in COVID-19. The overall study: Sample material is recorded as cDNA or gDNA derived from T cells, B-cell-depleted T cells, or PBMCs.

V lost 0 bases to trimming and J lost 6 bases, with 7 bases between them. Looked up from germline, CDR1 is SGHRS and CDR2 is YFSETQ. The CDR3 totals 13 residues. While infection was still active, Seattle patients were enrolled and then followed longitudinally. Sequencing used immunoSEQ multiplex PCR; TCRdb keeps in-frame clones, though not all of them. The data show 250,000 to 350,000 clones, with about 90% seen just once and approximately 10% held by the top ten. This clonotype was sampled from a woman in her thirties with COVID-19, enrolled during active disease. The genes are TRBV5-1 and TRBJ1-5; D ambiguous. Sequenced material: peripheral blood. The CDR3 reads CASSLGWAQPQHF. CDR3 nucleotides: TGCGCCAGCAGCTTGGGTTGGGCTCAGCCCCAGCATTTT.